Listed below are T cell receptor beta chains from one sample, sequenced in a study of Ad26.COV2.S vaccination and SARS-CoV-2 variants. Method: immunoSEQ multiplex PCR; TCRdb's copy keeps in-frame clones and lacks some. Among some 190,000 clones listed, around nine tenths were seen once. The specimen was peripheral blood, collected after recovery from COVID-19. These receptors were taken from a human donor who had recovered from COVID-19. Both conserved end residues are part of each CDR3. Fields, in order: CDR3 DNA, CDR3 protein, clone size, D gene, V gene, J gene. D genes are given only for firm matches. Size is omitted from some rows. Given values are once, few, many or a class for expanded clones.

CDR3nt: TGTGCCAGCAGCTTAAACAACAGGGCTAGCAATCAGCCCCAGCATTTT
CDR3aa: CASSLNNRASNQPQHF
abundance: -
d_gene: -
v_gene: TRBV7-2
j_gene: TRBJ1-5

CDR3nt: TGTGCCAGCTCACCGAACCAGGGCATGAACACTGAAGCTTTCTTT
CDR3aa: CASSPNQGMNTEAFF
abundance: -
d_gene: -
v_gene: TRBV18
j_gene: TRBJ1-1

CDR3nt: TGTGCCCACAAATCGGGGGTCTCCTACGAGCAGTACTTC
CDR3aa: CAHKSGVSYEQYF
abundance: few
d_gene: -
v_gene: TRBV2
j_gene: TRBJ2-7

CDR3nt: TGCAGCGTTGAGGGTGTGAGGGGTTCGGTTCAAGAGACCCAGTACTTC
CDR3aa: CSVEGVRGSVQETQYF
abundance: -
d_gene: -
v_gene: TRBV29-1
j_gene: TRBJ2-5

CDR3nt: TGTGCCAGCAGCCAGGTATCCTACGAGCAGTACTTC
CDR3aa: CASSQVSYEQYF
abundance: -
d_gene: -
v_gene: TRBV7-9
j_gene: TRBJ2-7

CDR3nt: TGTGCCTGGAGTGACCAGATCAATCAGCCCCAGCATTTT
CDR3aa: CAWSDQINQPQHF
abundance: -
d_gene: -
v_gene: TRBV30
j_gene: TRBJ1-5

CDR3nt: TGCAGCGTGGGAGACAGGGGTGGGTCACCCCTCCACTTT
CDR3aa: CSVGDRGGSPLHF
abundance: -
d_gene: TRBD1
v_gene: TRBV29-1
j_gene: TRBJ1-6

CDR3nt: TGTGCCAGCAGCCAAGCTGCCTTTGCGAACACCGGGGAGCTGTTTTTT
CDR3aa: CASSQAAFANTGELFF
abundance: -
d_gene: -
v_gene: TRBV4-2
j_gene: TRBJ2-2

CDR3nt: TGTGCCTGGAGTCCAGGGGCGGGTAGCAATGAGCAGTTCTTC
CDR3aa: CAWSPGAGSNEQFF
abundance: once
d_gene: -
v_gene: TRBV30
j_gene: TRBJ2-1

CDR3nt: TGCGCCAGCAGCTTGGCCTGGGACGCCACCTACGAGCAGTACTTC
CDR3aa: CASSLAWDATYEQYF
abundance: -
d_gene: -
v_gene: TRBV5-1
j_gene: TRBJ2-7

CDR3nt: TGTGCCATCAGTGACAGAGACAGCGGATCCTACGAGCAGTACTTC
CDR3aa: CAISDRDSGSYEQYF
abundance: -
d_gene: -
v_gene: TRBV10-3
j_gene: TRBJ2-7

CDR3nt: TGTGCCAGTAGTAGAGGACAGTCCTACGAGCAGTACTTC
CDR3aa: CASSRGQSYEQYF
abundance: -
d_gene: -
v_gene: TRBV19
j_gene: TRBJ2-7

CDR3nt: TGTGCCAGCAGCCAGGGGACAGGGGCCAACTATGGCTACACCTTC
CDR3aa: CASSQGTGANYGYTF
abundance: -
d_gene: TRBD1
v_gene: TRBV3-1/TRBV3-2
j_gene: TRBJ1-2

CDR3nt: TGTGCCAGCAGCCAAGAGGCCCTAGCGGGGGGGCTTGGCAAAAACATTCAGTACTTC
CDR3aa: CASSQEALAGGLGKNIQYF
abundance: -
d_gene: TRBD2
v_gene: TRBV4-2
j_gene: TRBJ2-4

CDR3nt: TGTGCCAGCAGCCAAGAAAGGCCAGATACGCAGTATTTT
CDR3aa: CASSQERPDTQYF
abundance: -
d_gene: -
v_gene: TRBV3-1/TRBV3-2
j_gene: TRBJ2-3

CDR3nt: TGTGCCAGCAGCGTAGCCGGACTAGCGGGAGTACCCACAGATACGCAGTATTTT
CDR3aa: CASSVAGLAGVPTDTQYF
abundance: -
d_gene: TRBD2
v_gene: TRBV9
j_gene: TRBJ2-3

CDR3nt: TGTGCCAGTAGTGCTGGACAGGGAAGGGTAGAGACCCAGTACTTC
CDR3aa: CASSAGQGRVETQYF
abundance: -
d_gene: TRBD1
v_gene: TRBV19
j_gene: TRBJ2-5

CDR3nt: TGTGCCAGCAGCGTAGATTTTACTAGCGGATACAATGAGCAGTTCTTC
CDR3aa: CASSVDFTSGYNEQFF
abundance: -
d_gene: TRBD2
v_gene: TRBV9
j_gene: TRBJ2-1